A selection of T cell receptor beta chains follows, all from one sample in a study of radiotherapy plus CTLA-4 blockade in lung cancer. Only in-frame clones appear in the TCRdb table, and some are missing; sequencing was by immunoSEQ multiplex PCR. The sample has tens of thousands of clones; 70% to 90% are singletons. Material: peripheral blood, obtained from a patient treated with radiotherapy plus ipilimumab. The receptors come from a human donor with non-small cell lung cancer who had a partial response to radiotherapy plus ipilimumab. Each CDR3 is given with its conserved first and last residue. Each record gives: J gene, V gene, CDR3 protein.

j_call: TRBJ1-5; v_call: TRBV2; cdr3_aa: CASSVEKRGPQHF
j_call: TRBJ2-5; v_call: TRBV7-9; cdr3_aa: CASSSLTSADQETQYF
j_call: TRBJ2-1; v_call: TRBV9; cdr3_aa: CASSERDSYNEQFF
j_call: TRBJ1-5; v_call: TRBV19; cdr3_aa: CASSISRVSRVQPQHF
j_call: TRBJ2-7; v_call: TRBV18; cdr3_aa: CASSPQYYEQYF
j_call: TRBJ1-2; v_call: TRBV28; cdr3_aa: CASSRSPDSYGYTF
j_call: NA; v_call: TRBV11-2; cdr3_aa: CASSGRASGGNYEQYF
j_call: TRBJ2-1; v_call: TRBV30; cdr3_aa: CAWTTNYNEQFF
j_call: TRBJ2-7; v_call: TRBV6-5; cdr3_aa: CASSLSSGSYEQYF
j_call: TRBJ2-5; v_call: TRBV6-6; cdr3_aa: CASSSQEQETQYF
j_call: TRBJ1-3; v_call: TRBV19; cdr3_aa: CASSISLQDREGRNTIYF
j_call: TRBJ1-5; v_call: TRBV28; cdr3_aa: CASSLFEIQHF
j_call: TRBJ2-3; v_call: TRBV4-1; cdr3_aa: CASSRLGTDTQYF
j_call: TRBJ2-1; v_call: TRBV6-6; cdr3_aa: CASSTRTSGTYNEQFF
j_call: TRBJ2-6; v_call: TRBV18; cdr3_aa: CASSAGGPGANVLTF
j_call: TRBJ1-2; v_call: TRBV2; cdr3_aa: CASSELQDAYGYTF
j_call: TRBJ1-4; v_call: TRBV5-4; cdr3_aa: CASSLADRAHEKLFF
j_call: TRBJ1-1; v_call: TRBV7-2; cdr3_aa: CASSLAMSPQGDTEAFF
j_call: TRBJ1-1; v_call: TRBV5-1; cdr3_aa: CASSSGMNTEAFF
j_call: TRBJ1-1; v_call: TRBV6-1; cdr3_aa: CASTESQNTEAFF
j_call: TRBJ1-1; v_call: TRBV5-4; cdr3_aa: CASSLAGGVLVAFF
j_call: TRBJ1-2; v_call: TRBV7-6; cdr3_aa: CASSLGGGSGYTF
j_call: TRBJ2-1; v_call: TRBV11-1; cdr3_aa: CASSPQGAFPNEQFF
j_call: TRBJ1-2; v_call: TRBV5-5; cdr3_aa: CASSPDAGTFYGYTF
j_call: TRBJ1-1; v_call: TRBV11-2; cdr3_aa: CASSTSRGGTEAFF
j_call: TRBJ1-3; v_call: TRBV28; cdr3_aa: CASSRPGSSGNTIYF
j_call: TRBJ2-3; v_call: TRBV7-6; cdr3_aa: CASSPQGQEADTQYF
j_call: TRBJ2-7; v_call: TRBV5-1; cdr3_aa: CASSIEHLNEQYF
j_call: TRBJ2-1; v_call: TRBV4-1; cdr3_aa: CASGSSGRVFGEQFF
j_call: TRBJ1-1; v_call: TRBV7-6; cdr3_aa: CASSPLRQAEAFF
j_call: TRBJ2-5; v_call: TRBV4-3; cdr3_aa: CASSRELEETQYF
j_call: TRBJ2-5; v_call: TRBV2; cdr3_aa: CASSRLAGGGETQYF
j_call: TRBJ2-2; v_call: TRBV9; cdr3_aa: CASRKGDGELFF
j_call: TRBJ2-7; v_call: TRBV15; cdr3_aa: CATSTRGSPATYEQYF
j_call: TRBJ2-7; v_call: TRBV6-1; cdr3_aa: CASSGLDGGEQYF